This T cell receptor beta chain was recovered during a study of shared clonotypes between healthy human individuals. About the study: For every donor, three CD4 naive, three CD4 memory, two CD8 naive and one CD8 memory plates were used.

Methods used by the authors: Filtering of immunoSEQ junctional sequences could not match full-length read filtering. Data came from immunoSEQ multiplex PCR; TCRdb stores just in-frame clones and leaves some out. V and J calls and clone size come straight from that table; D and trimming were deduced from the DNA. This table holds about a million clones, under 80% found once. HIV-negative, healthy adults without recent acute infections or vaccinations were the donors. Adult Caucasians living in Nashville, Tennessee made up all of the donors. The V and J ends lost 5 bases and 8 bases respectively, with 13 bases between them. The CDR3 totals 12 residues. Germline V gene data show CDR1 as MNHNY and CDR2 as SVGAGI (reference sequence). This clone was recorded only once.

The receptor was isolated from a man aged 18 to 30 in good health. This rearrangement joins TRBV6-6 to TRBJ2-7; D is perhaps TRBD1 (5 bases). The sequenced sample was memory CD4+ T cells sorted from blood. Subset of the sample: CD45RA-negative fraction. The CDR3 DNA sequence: TGTGCCAGCAGTCTCCGACCGGACAAGCAGTACTTC. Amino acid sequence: CASSLRPDKQYF.